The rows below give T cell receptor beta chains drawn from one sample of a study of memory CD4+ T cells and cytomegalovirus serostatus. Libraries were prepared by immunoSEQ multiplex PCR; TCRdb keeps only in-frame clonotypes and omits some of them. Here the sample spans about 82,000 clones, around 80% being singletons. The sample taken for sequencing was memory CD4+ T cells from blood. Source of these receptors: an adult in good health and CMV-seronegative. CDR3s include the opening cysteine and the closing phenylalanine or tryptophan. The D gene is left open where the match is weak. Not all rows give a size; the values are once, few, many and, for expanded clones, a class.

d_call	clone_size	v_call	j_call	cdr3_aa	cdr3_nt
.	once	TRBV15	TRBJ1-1	CATSPRTPYSNTEAFF	TGTGCCACCAGCCCCAGGACACCCTACTCGAACACTGAAGCTTTCTTT
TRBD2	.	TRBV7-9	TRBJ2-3	CASSLAGRADTQYF	TGTGCCAGCAGCTTAGCGGGGAGGGCAGATACGCAGTATTTT
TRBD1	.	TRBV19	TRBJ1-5	CASSPPDRGRNQPQHF	TGTGCCAGTAGTCCCCCGGACAGGGGTCGCAATCAGCCCCAGCATTTT
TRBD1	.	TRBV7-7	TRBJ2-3	CASSLDRGDTQYF	TGTGCTAGCAGCTTGGACAGGGGAGATACGCAGTATTTT
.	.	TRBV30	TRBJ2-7	CAWRGDTGDEQYF	TGTGCCTGGAGGGGGGACACCGGGGACGAGCAGTACTTC
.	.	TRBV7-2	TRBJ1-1	CASSLAVQGEAFF	TGTGCCAGCAGCTTAGCAGTTCAGGGTGAAGCTTTCTTT
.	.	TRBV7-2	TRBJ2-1	CASSSGTTTYNEQFF	TGTGCCAGCAGCTCCGGGACAACGACCTACAATGAGCAGTTCTTC
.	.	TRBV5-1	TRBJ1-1	CASSLSGRSNTEAFF	TGCGCCAGCAGCTTGTCCGGACGGAGTAACACTGAAGCTTTCTTT
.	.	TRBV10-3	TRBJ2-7	CAIRLTDAYEQYF	TGTGCCATCAGATTAACAGATGCCTACGAGCAGTACTTC
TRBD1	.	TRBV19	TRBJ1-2	CASMPGGGTGRYGYTF	TGTGCCAGTATGCCCGGAGGCGGGACAGGGCGCTATGGCTACACCTTC
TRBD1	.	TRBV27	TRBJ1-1	CASREQGNLNTEAFF	TGTGCCAGCAGAGAACAGGGGAACCTGAACACTGAAGCTTTCTTT
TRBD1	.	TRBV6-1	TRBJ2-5	CASTGGLRETQYF	TGTGCCAGCACAGGGGGCTTACGGGAGACCCAGTACTTC
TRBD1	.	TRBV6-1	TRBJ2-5	CASTVGQVQETQYF	TGTGCCAGCACTGTGGGACAGGTACAAGAGACCCAGTACTTC
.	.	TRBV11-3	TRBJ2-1	CASSFPGSNEQFF	TGTGCCAGCAGCTTCCCGGGTAGCAATGAGCAGTTCTTC
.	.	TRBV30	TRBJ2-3	CAWSVSGTTLADTQYF	TGTGCCTGGAGTGTTTCCGGGACCACGCTCGCAGATACGCAGTATTTT
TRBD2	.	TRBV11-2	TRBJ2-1	CASSGKRESSYNEQFF	TGTGCCAGCAGCGGAAAGCGGGAAAGCTCCTACAATGAGCAGTTCTTC
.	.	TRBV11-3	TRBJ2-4	CASSLEVGIQYF	TGTGCCAGCAGCTTAGAAGTCGGCATTCAGTACTTC
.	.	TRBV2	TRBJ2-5	CASSEERETQYF	TGTGCCAGCAGCGAAGAGCGGGAGACCCAGTACTTC
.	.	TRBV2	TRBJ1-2	CASSEGTSYGYTF	TGTGCCAGCAGTGAAGGGACTTCCTATGGCTACACCTTC
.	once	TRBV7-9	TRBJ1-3	CASSFANNPSGNTIYF	TGTGCCAGCAGCTTCGCCAATAATCCGAGCGGAAACACCATATATTTT
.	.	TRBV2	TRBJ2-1	CASNSRFNEQFF	TGTGCCAGTAATAGCCGTTTCAATGAGCAGTTCTTC
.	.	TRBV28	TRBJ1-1	CASRDPTDHTEAFF	TGTGCCAGCAGAGACCCGACAGACCACACTGAAGCTTTCTTT
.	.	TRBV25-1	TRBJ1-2	CASSESWTDYGYTF	TGTGCCAGCAGTGAATCTTGGACAGACTATGGCTACACCTTC
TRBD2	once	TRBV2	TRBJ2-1	CASSEELAGRNEQFF	TGTGCCAGCAGTGAAGAGCTAGCGGGGCGCAATGAGCAGTTCTTC
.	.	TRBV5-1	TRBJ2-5	CASSLGQQETQYF	TGCGCCAGCAGCTTGGGGCAGCAAGAGACCCAGTACTTC
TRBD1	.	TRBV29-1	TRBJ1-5	CSVEQGDGAQHF	TGCAGCGTTGAACAGGGGGACGGGGCCCAGCATTTT
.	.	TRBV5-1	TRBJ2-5	CASSLGRSLRETQYF	TGCGCCAGCAGCTTGGGACGGAGCTTAAGAGAGACCCAGTACTTC
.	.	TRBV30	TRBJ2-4	CAWSVQVGTTKNIQYF	TGTGCCTGGAGTGTACAAGTAGGGACGACCAAAAACATTCAGTACTTC